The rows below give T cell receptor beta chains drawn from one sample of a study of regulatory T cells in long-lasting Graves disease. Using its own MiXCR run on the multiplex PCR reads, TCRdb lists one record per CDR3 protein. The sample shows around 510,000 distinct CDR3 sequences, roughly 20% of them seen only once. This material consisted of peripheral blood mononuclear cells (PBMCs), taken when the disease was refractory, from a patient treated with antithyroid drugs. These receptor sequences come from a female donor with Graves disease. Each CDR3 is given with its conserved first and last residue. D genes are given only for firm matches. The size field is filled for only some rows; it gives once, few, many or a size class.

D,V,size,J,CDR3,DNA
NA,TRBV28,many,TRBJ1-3,CASSRDGSSGNTIYF,TGTGCCAGCAGTCGGGACGGAAGCTCTGGAAACACCATATATTTT
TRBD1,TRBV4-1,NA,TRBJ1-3,CAGSQRQGHSSGNTIYF,TGCGCCGGCAGCCAGAGACAGGGTCACTCCTCTGGAAACACCATATATTTT
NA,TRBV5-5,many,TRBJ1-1,CASEGPGNTEAFF,TGTGCCAGTGAAGGTCCGGGGAACACTGAAGCTTTCTTT
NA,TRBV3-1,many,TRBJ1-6,CASSQGFQGYNSPLHF,TGTGCCAGCAGCCAAGGCTTTCAGGGGTATAATTCACCCCTCCACTTT
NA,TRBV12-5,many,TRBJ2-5,CASGLVPKTGEKETQYF,TGTGCTAGTGGTTTGGTTCCCAAGACAGGAGAGAAAGAGACCCAGTACTTC
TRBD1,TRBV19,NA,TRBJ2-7,CASSIVGTEPYEQYF,TGTGCCAGTAGTATAGTTGGGACAGAACCCTACGAGCAGTACTTC
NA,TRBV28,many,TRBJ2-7,CASSTLWGGTATFEQYF,TGTGCCAGCAGCACCCTTTGGGGCGGGACAGCTACTTTCGAGCAGTACTTC
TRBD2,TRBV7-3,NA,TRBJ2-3,CASSLMGGTTDTQYF,TGTGCCAGCAGCTTAATGGGGGGGACCACAGATACGCAGTATTTT
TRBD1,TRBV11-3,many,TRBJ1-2,CASSSRTGRRGLYGYTF,TGTGCCAGCAGCTCCCGGACAGGCCGGCGTGGCCTCTATGGCTACACCTTC
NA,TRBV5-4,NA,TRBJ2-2,CASSPSERQENTGELFF,TGTGCCAGCAGCCCCTCGGAAAGACAGGAGAACACCGGGGAGCTGTTTTTT